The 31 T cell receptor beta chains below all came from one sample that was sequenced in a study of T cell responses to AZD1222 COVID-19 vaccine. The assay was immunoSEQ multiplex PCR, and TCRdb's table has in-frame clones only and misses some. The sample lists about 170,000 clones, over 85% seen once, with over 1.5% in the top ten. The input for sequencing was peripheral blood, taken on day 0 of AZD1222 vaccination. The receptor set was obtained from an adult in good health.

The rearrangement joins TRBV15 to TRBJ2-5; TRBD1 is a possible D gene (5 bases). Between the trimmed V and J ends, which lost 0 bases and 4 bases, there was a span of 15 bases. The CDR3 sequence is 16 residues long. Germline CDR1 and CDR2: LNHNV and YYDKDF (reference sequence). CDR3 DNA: TGTGCCACCAGCAGAGACACAGGCCTGATACGAGAGACCCAGTACTTC. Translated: CATSRDTGLIRETQYF.

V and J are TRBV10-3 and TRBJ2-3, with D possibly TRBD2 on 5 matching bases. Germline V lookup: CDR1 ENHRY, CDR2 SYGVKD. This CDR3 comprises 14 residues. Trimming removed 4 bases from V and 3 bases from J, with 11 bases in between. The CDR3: CAISASAATDTQYF. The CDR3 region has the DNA TGTGCCATCAGTGCCTCAGCGGCTACAGATACGCAGTATTTT.

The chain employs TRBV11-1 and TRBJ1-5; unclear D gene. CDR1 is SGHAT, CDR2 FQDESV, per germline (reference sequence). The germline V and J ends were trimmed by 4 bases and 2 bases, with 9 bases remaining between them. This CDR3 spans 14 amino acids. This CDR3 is CASSSPRCNQPQHF. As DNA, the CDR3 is TGTGCCAGCAGCTCGCCCCGATGCAATCAGCCCCAGCATTTT.

The CDR3 reads CAWSVQGLGQETQYF. The CDR3 coding sequence is TGTGCCTGGAGTGTACAGGGCCTAGGCCAAGAGACCCAGTACTTC. The chain joins TRBV30 to TRBJ2-5; D perhaps matches TRBD1 (6 bases). The V gene's germline CDR1 is GTSNPN and CDR2 SVGIG (reference sequence). The CDR3 length is 15 residues. Trimming left V 0 bases short and J 1 base short, with 12 bases between.

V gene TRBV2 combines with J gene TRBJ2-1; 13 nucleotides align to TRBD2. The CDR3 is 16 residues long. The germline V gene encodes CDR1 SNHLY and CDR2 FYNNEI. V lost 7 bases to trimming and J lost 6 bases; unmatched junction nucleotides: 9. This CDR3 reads CASTHPGLAGFNEQFF. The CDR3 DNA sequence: TGTGCCAGCACCCACCCGGGACTAGCGGGATTCAATGAGCAGTTCTTC.

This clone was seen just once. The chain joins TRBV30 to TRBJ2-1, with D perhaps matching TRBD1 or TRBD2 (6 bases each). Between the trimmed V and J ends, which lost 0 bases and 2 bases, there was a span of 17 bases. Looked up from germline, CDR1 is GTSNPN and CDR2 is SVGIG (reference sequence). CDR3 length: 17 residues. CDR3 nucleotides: TGTGCCTGGAGTGTACTGGGGGGCGCGGTCCCCTACAATGAGCAGTTCTTC. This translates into CAWSVLGGAVPYNEQFF.

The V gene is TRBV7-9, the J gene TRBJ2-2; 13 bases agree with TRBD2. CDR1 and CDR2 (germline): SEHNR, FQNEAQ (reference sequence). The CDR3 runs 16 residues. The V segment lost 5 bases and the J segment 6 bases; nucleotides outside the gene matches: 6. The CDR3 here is CASSQGLAGVAGELFF. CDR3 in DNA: TGTGCCAGCAGCCAAGGACTAGCGGGAGTGGCCGGGGAGCTGTTTTTT.

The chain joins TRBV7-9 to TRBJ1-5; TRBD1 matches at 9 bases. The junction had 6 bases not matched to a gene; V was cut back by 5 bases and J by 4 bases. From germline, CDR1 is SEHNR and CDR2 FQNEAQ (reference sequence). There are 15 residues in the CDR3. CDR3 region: CASSTGTGFNQPQHF. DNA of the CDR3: TGTGCCAGCAGCACCGGGACAGGGTTTAATCAGCCCCAGCATTTT.

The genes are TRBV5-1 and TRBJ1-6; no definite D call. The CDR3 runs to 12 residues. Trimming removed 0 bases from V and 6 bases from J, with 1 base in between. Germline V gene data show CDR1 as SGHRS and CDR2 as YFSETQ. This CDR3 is CASSLVNSPLHF. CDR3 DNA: TGCGCCAGCAGCTTGGTTAATTCACCCCTCCACTTT.

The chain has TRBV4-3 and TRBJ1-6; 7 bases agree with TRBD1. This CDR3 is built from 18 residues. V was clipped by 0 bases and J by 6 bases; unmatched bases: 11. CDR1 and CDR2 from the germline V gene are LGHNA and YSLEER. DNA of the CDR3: TGCGCCAGCAGCCAAGATTGGGGCCAGGGGGTTGGTAATTCACCCCTCCACTTT. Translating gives CASSQDWGQGVGNSPLHF.

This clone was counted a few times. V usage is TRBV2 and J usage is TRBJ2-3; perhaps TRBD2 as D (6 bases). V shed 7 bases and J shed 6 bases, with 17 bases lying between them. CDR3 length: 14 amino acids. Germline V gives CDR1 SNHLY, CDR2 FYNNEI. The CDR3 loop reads CASNKIGGSDTQYF. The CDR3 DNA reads TGTGCCAGCAACAAAATTGGGGGGTCGGATACGCAGTATTTT.

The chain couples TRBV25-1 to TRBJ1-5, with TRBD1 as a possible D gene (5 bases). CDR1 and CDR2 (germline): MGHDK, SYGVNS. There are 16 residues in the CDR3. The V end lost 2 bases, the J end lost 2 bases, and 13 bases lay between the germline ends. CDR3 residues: CASSEGGGLGNQPQHF. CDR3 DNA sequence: TGTGCCAGCAGTGAAGGGGGGGGACTCGGCAATCAGCCCCAGCATTTT.

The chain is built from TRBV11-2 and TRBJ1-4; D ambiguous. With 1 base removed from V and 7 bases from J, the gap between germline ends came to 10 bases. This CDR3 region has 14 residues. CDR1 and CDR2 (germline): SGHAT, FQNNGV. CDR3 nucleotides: TGTGCCAGCAGCTTAGGGGCCGTTGGTGAAAAACTGTTTTTT. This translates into CASSLGAVGEKLFF.

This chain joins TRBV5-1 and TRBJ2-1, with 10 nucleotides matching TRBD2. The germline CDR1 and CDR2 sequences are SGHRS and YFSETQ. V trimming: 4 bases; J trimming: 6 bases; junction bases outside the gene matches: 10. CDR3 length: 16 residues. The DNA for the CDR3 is TGCGCCAGCAGCAAGGGGAGCGGGAGGGGCATCAATGAGCAGTTCTTC. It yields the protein CASSKGSGRGINEQFF.

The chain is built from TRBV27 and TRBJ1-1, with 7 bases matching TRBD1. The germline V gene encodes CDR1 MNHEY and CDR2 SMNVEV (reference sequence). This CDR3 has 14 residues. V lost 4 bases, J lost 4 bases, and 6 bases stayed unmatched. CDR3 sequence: CASSYRDSFTEAFF. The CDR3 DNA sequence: TGTGCCAGCAGTTACCGGGACAGTTTCACTGAAGCTTTCTTT.

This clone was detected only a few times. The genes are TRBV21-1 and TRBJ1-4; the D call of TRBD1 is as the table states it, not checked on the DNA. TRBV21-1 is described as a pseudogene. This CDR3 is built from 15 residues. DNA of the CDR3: TGTGCCAGCAAACGATACAGGGGGCATTCAGAAAAACTGTTTTTT. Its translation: CASKRYRGHSEKLFF.

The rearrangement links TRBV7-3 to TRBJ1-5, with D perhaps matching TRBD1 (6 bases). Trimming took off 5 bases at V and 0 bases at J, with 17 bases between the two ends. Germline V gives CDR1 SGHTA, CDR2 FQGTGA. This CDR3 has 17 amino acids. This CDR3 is CASSLGGGSYSNQPQHF. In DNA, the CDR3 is TGTGCCAGCAGCCTCGGCGGGGGCTCCTATAGCAATCAGCCCCAGCATTTT.

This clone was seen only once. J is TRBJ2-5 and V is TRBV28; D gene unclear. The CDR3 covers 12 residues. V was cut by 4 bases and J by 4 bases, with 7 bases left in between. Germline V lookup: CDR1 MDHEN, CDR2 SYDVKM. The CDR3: CASSSARETQYF. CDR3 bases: TGTGCCAGCAGTTCGGCCCGAGAGACCCAGTACTTC.

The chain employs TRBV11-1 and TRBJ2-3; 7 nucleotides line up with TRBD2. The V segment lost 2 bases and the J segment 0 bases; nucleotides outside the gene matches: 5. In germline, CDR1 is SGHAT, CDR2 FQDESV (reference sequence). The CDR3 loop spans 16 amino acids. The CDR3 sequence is CASSLPREASTDTQYF. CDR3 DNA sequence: TGTGCCAGCAGCTTACCACGGGAGGCTAGCACAGATACGCAGTATTTT.

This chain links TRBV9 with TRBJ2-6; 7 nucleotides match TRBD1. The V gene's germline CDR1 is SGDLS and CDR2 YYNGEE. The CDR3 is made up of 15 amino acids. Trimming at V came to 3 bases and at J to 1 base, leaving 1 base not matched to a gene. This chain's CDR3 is CASSAGGSGANVLTF. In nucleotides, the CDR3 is TGTGCCAGCAGCGCAGGGGGATCTGGGGCCAACGTCCTGACTTTC.

The CDR3 DNA reads TGCGCCAGCAGCCAGAGGATGACTAGCGGGAGGGCCCAATTAGGTGAGCAGTTCTTC. Translation gives CASSQRMTSGRAQLGEQFF. This chain links TRBV4-1 with TRBJ2-1; 14 bases line up with TRBD2. This CDR3 spans 19 amino acids. The junction had 16 bases not matched to a gene; V was cut back by 3 bases and J by 9 bases. The germline CDR1 and CDR2 sequences are MGHRA and YSYEKL.

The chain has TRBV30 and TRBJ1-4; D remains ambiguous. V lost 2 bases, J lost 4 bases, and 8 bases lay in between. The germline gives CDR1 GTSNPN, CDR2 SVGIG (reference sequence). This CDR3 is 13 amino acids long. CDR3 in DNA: TGTGCCTGGAGTTCTGGGTTTAATGAAAAACTGTTTTTT. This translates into CAWSSGFNEKLFF.

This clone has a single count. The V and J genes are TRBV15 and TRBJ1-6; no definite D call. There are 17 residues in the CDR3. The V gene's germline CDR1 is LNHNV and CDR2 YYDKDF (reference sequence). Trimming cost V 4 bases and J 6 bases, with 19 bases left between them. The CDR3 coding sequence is TGTGCCACCAGCAAATCTGATAGAAAGTGGATTAATTCACCCCTCCACTTT. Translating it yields CATSKSDRKWINSPLHF.

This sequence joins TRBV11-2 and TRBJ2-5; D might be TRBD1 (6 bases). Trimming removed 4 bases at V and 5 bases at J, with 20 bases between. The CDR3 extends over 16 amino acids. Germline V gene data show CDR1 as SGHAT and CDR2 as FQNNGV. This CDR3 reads CASSSTGVGGWETQYF. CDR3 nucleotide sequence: TGTGCCAGCAGCTCTACCGGGGTAGGGGGATGGGAGACCCAGTACTTC.

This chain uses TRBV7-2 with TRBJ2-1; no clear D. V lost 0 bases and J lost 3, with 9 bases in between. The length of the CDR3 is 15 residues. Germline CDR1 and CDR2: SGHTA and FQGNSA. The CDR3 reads CASSLARSDYNEQFF. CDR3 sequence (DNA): TGTGCCAGCAGCTTAGCGAGGTCCGACTACAATGAGCAGTTCTTC.

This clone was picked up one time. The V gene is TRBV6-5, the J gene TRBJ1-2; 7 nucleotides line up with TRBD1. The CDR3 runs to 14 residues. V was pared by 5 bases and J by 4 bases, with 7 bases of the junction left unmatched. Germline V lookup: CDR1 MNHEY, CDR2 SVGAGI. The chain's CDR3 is CASSRDRVGYGYTF. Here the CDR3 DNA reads TGTGCCAGCAGTCGAGACAGGGTAGGCTATGGCTACACCTTC.

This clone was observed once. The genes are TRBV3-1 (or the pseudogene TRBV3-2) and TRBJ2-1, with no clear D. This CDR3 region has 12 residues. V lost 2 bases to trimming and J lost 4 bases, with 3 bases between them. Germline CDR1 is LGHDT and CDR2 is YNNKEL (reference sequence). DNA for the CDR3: TGTGCCAGCAGCCAAAGGTACAATGAGCAGTTCTTC. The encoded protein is CASSQRYNEQFF.

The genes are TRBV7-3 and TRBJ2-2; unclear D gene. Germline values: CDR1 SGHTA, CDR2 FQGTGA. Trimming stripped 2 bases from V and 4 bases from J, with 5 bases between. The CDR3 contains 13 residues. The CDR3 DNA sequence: TGTGCCAGCAGCTTACAGCCCACCGGGGAGCTGTTTTTT. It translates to CASSLQPTGELFF.

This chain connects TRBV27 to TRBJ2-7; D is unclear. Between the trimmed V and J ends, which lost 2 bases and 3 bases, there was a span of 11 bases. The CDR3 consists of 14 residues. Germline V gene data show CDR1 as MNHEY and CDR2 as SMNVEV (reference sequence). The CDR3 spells CASSLNGPNYEQYF. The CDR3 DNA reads TGTGCCAGCAGTTTAAACGGTCCCAACTACGAGCAGTACTTC.

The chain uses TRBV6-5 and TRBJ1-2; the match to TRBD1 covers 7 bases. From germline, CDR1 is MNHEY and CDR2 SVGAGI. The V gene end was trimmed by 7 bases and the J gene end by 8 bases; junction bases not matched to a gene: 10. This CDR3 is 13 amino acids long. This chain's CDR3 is CASNIRQGRGYTF. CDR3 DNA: TGTGCCAGCAATATAAGACAGGGTAGGGGCTACACCTTC.

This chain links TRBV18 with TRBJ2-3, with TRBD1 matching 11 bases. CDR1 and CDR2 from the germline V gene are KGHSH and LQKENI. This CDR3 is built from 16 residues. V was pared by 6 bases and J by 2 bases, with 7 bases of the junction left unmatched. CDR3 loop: CASSLRTGGHTDTQYF. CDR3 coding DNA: TGTGCCAGCTCGCTAAGGACAGGGGGCCACACAGATACGCAGTATTTT.